The clone carrying this T cell receptor (beta chain) was counted a single time. These data originate in a study of control samples from healthy donors and cancer patients. Trimming took 8 bases from V and 4 from J; bases not matched to a gene: 7. Germline CDR1 MDHEN, CDR2 SYDVKM. The CDR3 length is 15 residues. TCRdb's copy holds only in-frame clones and misses some; the assay was immunoSEQ multiplex PCR. Of about 140,000 clones in the sample, around 85% were seen once. The sequencing sample was made of blood. The sequence was obtained from a woman in her thirties in good health. The chain employs TRBV28 and TRBJ2-1, with TRBD2 matching 11 bases. CDR3 DNA: TGTGCCAGCGTCCCAGGACTAGCGGGTTACAATGAGCAGTTCTTC. This gives the protein CASVPGLAGYNEQFF.